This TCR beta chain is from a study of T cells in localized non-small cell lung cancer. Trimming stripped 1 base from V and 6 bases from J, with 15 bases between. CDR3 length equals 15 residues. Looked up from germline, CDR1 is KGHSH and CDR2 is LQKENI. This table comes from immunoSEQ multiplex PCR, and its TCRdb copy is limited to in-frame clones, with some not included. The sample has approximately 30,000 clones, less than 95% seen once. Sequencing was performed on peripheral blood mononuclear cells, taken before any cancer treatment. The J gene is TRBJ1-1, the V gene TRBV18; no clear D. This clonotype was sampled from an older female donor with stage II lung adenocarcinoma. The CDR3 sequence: CASSPLSTGVAEAFF. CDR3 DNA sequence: TGTGCCAGCTCACCACTTTCAACTGGTGTGGCTGAAGCTTTCTTT.